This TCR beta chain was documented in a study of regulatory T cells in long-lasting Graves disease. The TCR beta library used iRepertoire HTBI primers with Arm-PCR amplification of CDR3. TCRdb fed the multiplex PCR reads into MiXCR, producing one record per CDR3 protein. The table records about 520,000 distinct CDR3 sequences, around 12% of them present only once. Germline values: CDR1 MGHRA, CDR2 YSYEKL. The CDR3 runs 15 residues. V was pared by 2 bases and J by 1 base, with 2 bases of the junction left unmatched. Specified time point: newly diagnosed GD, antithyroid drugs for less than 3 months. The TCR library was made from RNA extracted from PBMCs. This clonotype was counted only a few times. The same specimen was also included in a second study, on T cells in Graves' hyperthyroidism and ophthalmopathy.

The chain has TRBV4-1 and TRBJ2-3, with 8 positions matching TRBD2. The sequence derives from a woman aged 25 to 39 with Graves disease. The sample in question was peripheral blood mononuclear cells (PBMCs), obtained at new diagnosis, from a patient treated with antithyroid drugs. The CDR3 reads CASSQYSGGTDTQYF. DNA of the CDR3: TGCGCCAGCAGCCAATATAGCGGGGGCACAGATACGCAGTATTTT.